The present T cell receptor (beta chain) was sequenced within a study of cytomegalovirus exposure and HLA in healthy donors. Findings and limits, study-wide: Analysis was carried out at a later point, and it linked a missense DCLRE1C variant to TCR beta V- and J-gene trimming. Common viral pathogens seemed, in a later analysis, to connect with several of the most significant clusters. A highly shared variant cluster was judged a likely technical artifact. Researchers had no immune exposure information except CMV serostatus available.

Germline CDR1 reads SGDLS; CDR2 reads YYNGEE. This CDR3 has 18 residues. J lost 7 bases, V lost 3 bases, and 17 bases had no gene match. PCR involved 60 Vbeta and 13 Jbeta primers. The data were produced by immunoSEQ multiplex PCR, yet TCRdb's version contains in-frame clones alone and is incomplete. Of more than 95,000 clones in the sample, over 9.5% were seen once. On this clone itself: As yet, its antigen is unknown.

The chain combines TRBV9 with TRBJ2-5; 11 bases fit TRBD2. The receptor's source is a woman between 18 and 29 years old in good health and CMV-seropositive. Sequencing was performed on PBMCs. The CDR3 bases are TGTGCCAGCAGCGCCCCAGGGACTAGCGGCGCCCCAAGTGGGACCCAGTACTTC. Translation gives CASSAPGTSGAPSGTQYF. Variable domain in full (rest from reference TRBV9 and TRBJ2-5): DSGVTQTPKHLITATGQRVTLRCSPRSGDLSVYWYQQSLDQGLQFLIQYYNGEERAKGNILERFSAQQFPDLHSELNLSSLELGDSALYFCASSAPGTSGAPSGTQYFGPGTRLLVL.